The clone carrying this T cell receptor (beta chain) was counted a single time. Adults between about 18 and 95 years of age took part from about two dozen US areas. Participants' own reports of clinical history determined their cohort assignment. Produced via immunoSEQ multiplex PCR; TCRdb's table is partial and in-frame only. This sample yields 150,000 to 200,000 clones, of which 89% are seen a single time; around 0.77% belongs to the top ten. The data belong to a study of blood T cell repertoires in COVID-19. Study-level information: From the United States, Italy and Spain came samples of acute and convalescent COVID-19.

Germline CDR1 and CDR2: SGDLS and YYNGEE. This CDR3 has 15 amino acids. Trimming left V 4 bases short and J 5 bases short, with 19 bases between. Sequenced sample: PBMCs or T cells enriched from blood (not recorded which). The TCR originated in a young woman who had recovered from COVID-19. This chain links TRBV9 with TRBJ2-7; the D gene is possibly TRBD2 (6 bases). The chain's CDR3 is CASSPDGTRGDEQYF. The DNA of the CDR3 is TGTGCCAGCAGCCCGGACGGGACTCGCGGAGACGAGCAGTACTTC.